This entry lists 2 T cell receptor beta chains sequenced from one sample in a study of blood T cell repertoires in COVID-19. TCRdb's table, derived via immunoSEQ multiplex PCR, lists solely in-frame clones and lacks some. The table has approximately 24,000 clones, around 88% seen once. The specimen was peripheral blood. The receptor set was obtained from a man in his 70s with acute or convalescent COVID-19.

The CDR3 region is CASSSSARTDTQYF. DNA of the CDR3: TGTGCCAGCAGCTCGTCCGCCCGGACAGATACGCAGTATTTT. V usage is TRBV7-6 and J usage is TRBJ2-3; the D is unclear. From germline, CDR1 is SGHVS and CDR2 FNYEAQ. The V end lost 4 bases, the J end lost 3 bases, and 11 bases lay between the germline ends. This CDR3 comprises 14 residues. The variable domain in full, with the rest retrieved from reference TRBV7-6 and TRBJ2-3, is GAGVSQSPRYKVTKRGQDVALRCDPISGHVSLYWYRQALGQGPEFLTYFNYEAQQDKSGLPNDRFSAERPEGSISTLTIQRTEQRDSAMYRCASSSSARTDTQYFGPGTRLTVL.

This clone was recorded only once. The CDR3 nucleotides are TGTGCCAGCAGCGCGACAGGGGGAACAGACTACGAGCAGTACTTC. This translates into CASSATGGTDYEQYF. This chain joins TRBV9 and TRBJ2-7; 9 bases are a match to TRBD1. CDR1 SGDLS and CDR2 YYNGEE come from the germline V gene. The CDR3 contains 15 residues. Germline trimming cut 3 bases from V and 3 bases from J; bases unmatched to any gene: 7.